Below, one TCR beta chain is given with its context. This sample is part of a study of human T cells and chemical hapten exposure. TCRdb redid the calling of the RACE reads with MiXCR, one entry per CDR3 protein. The table has some 400,000 distinct CDR3 sequences, less than 6.5% seen once. The CDR3 is made up of 13 amino acids. Germline V gene sequence: CDR1 MNHNS, CDR2 SASEGT. Trimming removed 7 bases at V and 3 bases at J, with 10 bases between. As for time point: pre-sensitization, week 0. The treatment is: therapeutic diphenylcyclopropenone sensitization with weekly scalp DPC. Sample: whole blood, taken in connection with sensitization to the hapten diphenylcyclopropenone (DPC). The chain employs TRBV6-1 and TRBJ2-1; D perhaps matches TRBD2 (6 bases). This TCR derives from a woman aged 50 to 65 with alopecia areata. Some clones in this sample may be carry-over from other donors' samples. This CDR3 reads CASTLSGYNEQFF. CDR3 coding DNA: TGTGCCAGCACCCTTAGCGGCTACAATGAGCAGTTCTTC.